This T cell receptor (beta chain) was identified during a study of identical twins. The CDR3 runs to 13 residues. V lost 6 bases and J 7 bases, leaving 16 bases between the germline ends. TCRdb re-called the 5' RACE reads through MiXCR, storing one row per CDR3 protein. The sample consists of about 520,000 distinct CDR3 sequences, 20% to 25% of them appearing once. This clonotype was found a few times. The same data also went into a second study, on T cells expressing NK-cell markers.

This chain links TRBV12-3 or TRBV12-4 with TRBJ2-7, with D unclear. The TCR originated in a woman between 18 and 29 years old in good health. The sample consisted of CD4+ T cells sorted from blood. The CDR3 DNA follows: TGTGCCAGCAGCTACAGCCCGCATCGGGAGCAGTACTTC. Its protein product is CASSYSPHREQYF.